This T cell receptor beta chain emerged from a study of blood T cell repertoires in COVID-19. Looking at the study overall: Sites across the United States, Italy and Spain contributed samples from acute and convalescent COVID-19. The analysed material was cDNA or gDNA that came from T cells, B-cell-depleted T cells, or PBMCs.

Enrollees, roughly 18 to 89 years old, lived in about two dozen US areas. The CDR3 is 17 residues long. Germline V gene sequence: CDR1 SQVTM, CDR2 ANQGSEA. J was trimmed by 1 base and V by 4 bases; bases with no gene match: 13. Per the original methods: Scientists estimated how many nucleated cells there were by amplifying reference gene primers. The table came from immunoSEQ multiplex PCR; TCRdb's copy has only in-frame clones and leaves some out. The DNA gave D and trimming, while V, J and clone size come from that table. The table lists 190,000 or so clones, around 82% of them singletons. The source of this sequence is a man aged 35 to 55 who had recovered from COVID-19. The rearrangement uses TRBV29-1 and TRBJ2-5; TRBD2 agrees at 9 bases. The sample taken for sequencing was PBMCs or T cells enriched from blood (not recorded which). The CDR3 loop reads CSVGNKLGLAIQETQYF. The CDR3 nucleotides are TGCAGCGTTGGAAATAAGCTCGGACTAGCGATCCAAGAGACCCAGTACTTC.